These 18 T cell receptor beta chains were all obtained from the same sample, sequenced in a study of CD8 T cells in ankylosing spondylitis. One entry per CDR3 protein results from TCRdb running MiXCR on the 5' RACE reads. The repertoire has approximately 250,000 distinct CDR3 sequences, around 8% of them found once; the top ten carry around 4.4%. The sequenced sample consisted of blood, either unsorted or a sorted T cell fraction (not recorded which). The receptor source for this set is a female donor with ankylosing spondylitis or in good health (not recorded which).

This clonotype was counted ten times or more. The chain recombines TRBV14 with TRBJ1-2; D is ambiguous. Germline lookup yields CDR1 SGHDN and CDR2 FVKESK. CDR3 length: 13 amino acids. V was shortened by 6 bases and J by 4 bases, with 12 bases between the two germline ends. The CDR3 bases are TGTGCCAGCAGTCCGAACAACCCCTATGGCTACACCTTC. It encodes CASSPNNPYGYTF.

The rearrangement uses TRBV7-9 and TRBJ2-1; possibly TRBD1 for D (6 bases). V was shortened by 4 bases and J by 0 bases, with 10 bases between the two germline ends. Germline assignment: CDR1 SEHNR and CDR2 FQNEAQ (reference sequence). The CDR3 has 15 residues. As DNA, the CDR3 is TGTGCCAGCAGCTCCGTGACAGGCTCCTACAATGAGCAGTTCTTC. Its protein product is CASSSVTGSYNEQFF.

This clonotype was picked up many times. This rearrangement joins TRBV11-2 to TRBJ2-2; either TRBD1 or TRBD2 may fit D (5 bases each). Germline assignment: CDR1 SGHAT and CDR2 FQNNGV. V was trimmed by 5 bases and J by 5 bases, leaving 12 bases between them. This CDR3 comprises 14 residues. The CDR3 loop is CASSPVWGTGELFF. In DNA, the CDR3 is TGTGCCAGCAGCCCCGTTTGGGGGACCGGGGAGCTGTTTTTT.

The chain employs TRBV2 and TRBJ1-1; TRBD1 matches at 7 bases. Germline V gene data show CDR1 as SNHLY and CDR2 as FYNNEI. The CDR3 covers 16 residues. Losses at the gene ends were 5 bases for V and 1 base for J; bases not matched to a gene: 10. The DNA of the CDR3 is TGTGCCAGCAGTCCTACAGGGGACTTAGGGAACACTGAAGCTTTCTTT. Translated, it gives CASSPTGDLGNTEAFF.

This clonotype was seen many times. V and J are TRBV29-1 and TRBJ2-1; the D gene could be TRBD1 or TRBD2 (6 bases each). V shed 0 bases and J shed 14 bases, with 14 bases lying between them. The CDR3 loop spans 12 amino acids. CDR1 SQVTM and CDR2 ANQGSEA come from the germline V gene. For the CDR3, the DNA is TGCAGCGTTGAAGATCGGAGGGGGTCGAAGTTCTTC. Translated, it gives CSVEDRRGSKFF.

The chain links TRBV7-2 to TRBJ2-1, with a possible D match to TRBD2 (5 bases). V shed 3 bases and J shed 3 bases, with 18 bases lying between them. This CDR3 is 17 amino acids long. Per the germline V gene, CDR1 is SGHTA and CDR2 is FQGNSA. The CDR3 region has the DNA TGTGCCAGCAGCTTGCCCCGAGGGAAGGCCAACTACAATGAGCAGTTCTTC. This gives the protein CASSLPRGKANYNEQFF. Full variable domain (remainder filled in from reference TRBV7-2 and TRBJ2-1): GAGVSQSPSNKVTEKGKDVELRCDPISGHTALYWYRQSLGQGLEFLIYFQGNSAPDKSGLPSDRFSAERTGGSVSTLTIQRTQQEDSAVYLCASSLPRGKANYNEQFFGPGTRLTVL.

This clonotype was found many times. The V and J genes are TRBV12-3 or TRBV12-4 and TRBJ2-3; D is unclear. V lost 1 base, J lost 4 bases, and 9 bases lay in between. The CDR3 extends over 14 amino acids. The CDR3 region is CASSLELVPDTQYF. Written as DNA, the CDR3 is TGTGCCAGCAGTTTAGAGCTGGTCCCAGATACGCAGTATTTT.

This clonotype showed up many times. The chain recombines TRBV20-1 with TRBJ2-7, with 10 bases identical to TRBD2. CDR3 size: 14 residues. V shed 6 bases, J shed 2 bases, and the junction held 7 bases outside the gene matches. Germline V gives CDR1 DFQATT, CDR2 SNEGSKA (reference sequence). The CDR3 region has the DNA TGCAGTGCAACCGGGACTAGCGAAGCCTACGAGCAGTACTTC. It codes for CSATGTSEAYEQYF.

This clonotype has ten or more counts. The rearrangement joins TRBV5-1 to TRBJ2-7; no clear D. The CDR3 totals 15 residues. CDR1 is SGHRS, CDR2 YFSETQ, per germline. V lost 2 bases to trimming and J lost 0 bases, with 12 bases between them. The CDR3 DNA follows: TGCGCCAGCAGCTTCGACTCCCACCGCTCCTACGAGCAGTACTTC. It yields the protein CASSFDSHRSYEQYF.

Many counts were recorded for this clonotype. The J gene is TRBJ2-7, the V gene TRBV7-9; TRBD2 is a possible D gene (6 bases). Trimming cost V 1 base and J 4 bases, with 11 bases left between them. The CDR3 loop spans 14 amino acids. Germline CDR1 is SEHNR and CDR2 is FQNEAQ (reference sequence). The CDR3 loop is CASSLGMGGYEQYF. In DNA, the CDR3 is TGTGCCAGCAGCTTAGGGATGGGAGGATACGAGCAGTACTTC.

There are many counts of this clonotype. The CDR3 is CASSRDTGSGGNEQFF. CDR3 nucleotide sequence: TGCGCCAGCAGCCGGGATACGGGATCGGGCGGCAATGAGCAGTTCTTC. The chain has TRBV5-1 and TRBJ2-1; TRBD2 might be the D (5 bases). The V gene's germline CDR1 is SGHRS and CDR2 YFSETQ. The CDR3 loop spans 16 amino acids. Deletions cut 4 bases from V and 6 bases from J, with 20 bases between.

There are a few counts of this clonotype. This rearrangement joins TRBV11-2 to TRBJ1-2; 9 nucleotides align to TRBD1. V was clipped by 5 bases and J by 7 bases; unmatched bases: 20. CDR1 and CDR2 (germline): SGHAT, FQNNGV. CDR3 size: 18 residues. CDR3 in amino acids: CASSLNSSPGQGSRGYTF. DNA for the CDR3: TGTGCCAGCAGCCTGAACTCAAGCCCGGGACAGGGTTCTCGTGGCTACACCTTC.

The sample holds many counts of this clonotype. The V call is TRBV14, the J call TRBJ2-6; no reliable D call. CDR3 length equals 19 residues. From germline, CDR1 is SGHDN and CDR2 FVKESK. V was cut by 0 bases and J by 0 bases, with 15 bases left in between. In DNA, the CDR3 is TGTGCCAGCAGCCAAGAAAATTGGGTCTTCAGCTCTGGGGCCAACGTCCTGACTTTC. Translated: CASSQENWVFSSGANVLTF. Using reference TRBV14 and TRBJ2-6 for the parts outside the CDR3, the full variable domain is EAGVTQFPSHSVIEKGQTVTLRCDPISGHDNLYWYRRVMGKEIKFLLHFVKESKQDESGMPNNRFLAERTGGTYSTLKVQPAELEDSGVYFCASSQENWVFSSGANVLTFGAGSRLTVL.

The V gene is TRBV7-2, the J gene TRBJ2-7, with a possible D match to TRBD2 (6 bases). Looked up from germline, CDR1 is SGHTA and CDR2 is FQGNSA. Trimming left V 1 base short and J 0 bases short, with 13 bases between. CDR3 length: 16 amino acids. The CDR3 protein is CASSLGGGGTSYEQYF. The CDR3 DNA sequence: TGTGCCAGCAGCTTAGGGGGTGGCGGGACCTCCTACGAGCAGTACTTC. The variable domain in full, completed from reference TRBV7-2 and TRBJ2-7, reads GAGVSQSPSNKVTEKGKDVELRCDPISGHTALYWYRQSLGQGLEFLIYFQGNSAPDKSGLPSDRFSAERTGGSVSTLTIQRTQQEDSAVYLCASSLGGGGTSYEQYFGPGTRLTVT.

This clonotype was seen many times. The chain links TRBV19 to TRBJ2-7; the D is unclear. The CDR3 sequence is 16 residues long. Germline V gene sequence: CDR1 LNHDA, CDR2 SQIVND (reference sequence). Trimming took 5 bases from V and 0 from J, leaving 17 bases between them. The CDR3 reads CASSPRGRVNSYEQYF. The CDR3 DNA is TGTGCCAGTAGTCCCAGAGGTCGGGTGAACTCCTACGAGCAGTACTTC. The whole variable domain, remainder taken from reference TRBV19 and TRBJ2-7, is DGGITQSPKYLFRKEGQNVTLSCEQNLNHDAMYWYRQDPGQGLRLIYYSQIVNDFQKGDIAEGYSVSREKKESFPLTVTSAQKNPTAFYLCASSPRGRVNSYEQYFGPGTRLTVT.

This clonotype has ten or more counts. The chain combines TRBV5-1 with TRBJ2-1; 9 bases line up with TRBD2. The germline V gene has CDR1 SGHRS and CDR2 YFSETQ. V lost 4 bases, J lost 7 bases, and 15 bases stayed unmatched. This CDR3 is 17 amino acids long. The CDR3 sequence is CASSLSGAGGLGNEQFF. CDR3 coding DNA: TGCGCCAGCAGCCTCTCCGGTGCGGGAGGGCTGGGGAATGAGCAGTTCTTC.

This clonotype came up many times. The chain has TRBV5-1 and TRBJ2-7, with TRBD2 matching over 8 bases. Germline V gene sequence: CDR1 SGHRS, CDR2 YFSETQ. CDR3 length: 14 amino acids. The ends lost 0 bases at V and 3 bases at J; junction bases unmatched: 2. CDR3 sequence (DNA): TGCGCCAGCAGCTTGGCCGGGAGGGACTACGAGCAGTACTTC. It codes for CASSLAGRDYEQYF.

Turning to this clonotype: A much larger clone sits a single nucleotide away, making a read error possible. The chain combines TRBV3-1 with TRBJ1-2; D remains unclear. CDR1 is LGHDT and CDR2 is YNNKEL in the germline V gene (reference sequence). The CDR3 loop spans 14 amino acids. CDR3 nucleotides: TGTGCCAGCAGCCAGGGTGAGGAGGCGTATGGCTGCACCTTC. Translating it yields CASSQGEEAYGCTF.